This TCR beta chain was profiled in a study of vaccination effects on CD4 cells after COVID-19. As regards this clone: Its antigen is not known.

V was pared by 3 bases and J by 8 bases, with 19 bases between. The germline CDR1 and CDR2 sequences are ENHRY and SYGVKD. The length of the CDR3 is 15 residues. ViraFEST used viral peptide pools to expand antigen-specific CD4+ T cells before sequencing. Culture lasted over 9 days before CD4+ T cell isolation. It was between March and December 2020 that the person had a SARS-CoV-2 infection confirmed by PCR. Sequencing was performed with immunoSEQ multiplex PCR; in TCRdb, only in-frame clones are kept and a portion is missing. The table shows about 24,000 clones, with approximately 76% occurring only once.

The source of this sequence is a human donor who had a prior SARS-CoV-2 infection. The sample consisted of CD4+ T cells from PBMCs cultured with SARS-CoV-2 spike peptides, taken before COVID-19 vaccination. V usage is TRBV10-3 and J usage is TRBJ1-1; D is possibly TRBD1 (5 bases). For the CDR3, the DNA is TGTGCCATCAGTGACCCCTCCCGGGGGGAGATCGAAGCTTTCTTT. This codes for CAISDPSRGEIEAFF.